The T cell receptor beta chain under discussion was sequenced for a study of OX40 agonist ivuxolimab in advanced cancers. General study findings and limits: Partly responding patients at 0.1-3.0 mg/kg showed some of the smallest clonal expansion. The investigators did not determine what antigen specificity the expanded peripheral T cells had.

V was clipped by 2 bases and J by 3 bases, with 17 bases between them. Per the germline V gene, CDR1 is KGHSH and CDR2 is LQKENI. The length of the CDR3 is 16 residues. To note about this clone: The antigen is not known.

The table came from immunoSEQ multiplex PCR; TCRdb's copy has only in-frame clones and leaves some out. The table lists roughly 70,000 clones, 85% to 90% of them singletons. The sequencing here drew on CD4+ or CD8+ T cells sorted from blood, taken in a trial of the OX40 agonist ivuxolimab. This chain joins TRBV18 and TRBJ2-7; possible D gene TRBD1, 5 bases. The clonotype originates from an adult with an advanced solid tumor such as melanoma, head and neck, liver or kidney cancer. The CDR3: CASSPGPAGLGYEQYF. In nucleotides, the CDR3 is TGTGCCAGCTCACCAGGCCCCGCAGGGTTAGGCTACGAGCAGTACTTC.